This TCR beta chain was sequenced in a study of blood T cell repertoires in COVID-19. In the study overall: COVID-19 samples, acute and convalescent, were from the United States, Italy and Spain. PBMCs, B-cell-depleted T cells, or T cells were the source of the cDNA or gDNA that made up the material.

The V and J ends lost 0 bases and 6 bases, in that order; junction bases with no gene match: 7. The CDR3 totals 16 residues. Germline loops: CDR1 SGDLS, CDR2 YYNGEE. Repertoires were generated with immunoSEQ multiplex PCR, while TCRdb's copy carries only in-frame clones and drops some. This table has roughly 330,000 clones, about 83% appearing once. The chain links TRBV9 to TRBJ2-1; TRBD2 agrees at 9 bases. The sequence derives from a woman between 45 and 65 years old with acute or convalescent COVID-19. The sequenced sample consisted of peripheral blood. CDR3 protein: CASSVVGSGSGNEQFF. CDR3 coding DNA: TGTGCCAGCAGCGTAGTTGGTAGCGGGAGTGGCAATGAGCAGTTCTTC.